The rows below give T cell receptor beta chains drawn from one sample of a study of blood T cell repertoires in COVID-19. Libraries were prepared by immunoSEQ multiplex PCR; TCRdb keeps only in-frame clonotypes and omits some of them. The table lists 70,000 to 90,000 clones, roughly 85% of them singletons, with 8% to 10% in the top ten. The specimen sequenced was peripheral blood. These receptors all come from a man aged 45-65 years with COVID-19, enrolled during active disease. Both conserved end residues are part of each CDR3. Fields, in order: D gene, clone size, J gene, V gene, CDR3 protein, CDR3 DNA. The D gene is left open where the match is weak. The listing skips clone size in some rows; elsewhere it reads once, few, many or a size class.

D gene: TRBD1; clone size: -; J gene: TRBJ2-7; V gene: TRBV19; CDR3 protein: CASSISGQGTYEQYF; CDR3 DNA: TGTGCCAGTAGTATATCAGGACAGGGAACCTACGAGCAGTACTTC
D gene: TRBD2; clone size: -; J gene: TRBJ2-3; V gene: TRBV2; CDR3 protein: CATQGSGSSTDTQYF; CDR3 DNA: TGTGCCACCCAGGGGAGCGGGAGTTCGACAGATACGCAGTATTTT
D gene: TRBD2; clone size: -; J gene: TRBJ2-7; V gene: TRBV3-1/TRBV3-2; CDR3 protein: CASSQGLAGVGEQYF; CDR3 DNA: TGTGCCAGCAGCCAAGGGCTAGCGGGAGTGGGAGAGCAGTACTTC
D gene: -; clone size: -; J gene: TRBJ2-3; V gene: TRBV9; CDR3 protein: CASSVQPSGDTQYF; CDR3 DNA: TGTGCCAGCAGCGTTCAACCCTCCGGAGATACGCAGTATTTT
D gene: TRBD1; clone size: -; J gene: TRBJ2-3; V gene: TRBV10-3; CDR3 protein: CAISKTGETQYF; CDR3 DNA: TGTGCCATCAGTAAGACAGGGGAAACGCAGTATTTT
D gene: TRBD2; clone size: -; J gene: TRBJ2-2; V gene: TRBV9; CDR3 protein: CASSVGLAGAYGDTGELFF; CDR3 DNA: TGTGCCAGCAGCGTAGGGCTAGCGGGAGCTTATGGTGACACCGGGGAGCTGTTTTTT
D gene: TRBD2; clone size: -; J gene: TRBJ2-2; V gene: TRBV3-1/TRBV3-2; CDR3 protein: CASSRFSGAGELFF; CDR3 DNA: TGTGCCAGCAGCCGATTTAGCGGGGCCGGGGAGCTGTTTTTT
D gene: -; clone size: -; J gene: TRBJ2-7; V gene: TRBV25-1; CDR3 protein: CASSSTLGSFSYEQYF; CDR3 DNA: TGTGCCAGCAGTTCCACCTTGGGGAGCTTCTCCTACGAGCAGTACTTC
D gene: -; clone size: -; J gene: TRBJ1-1; V gene: TRBV30; CDR3 protein: CAWSPREDTEAFF; CDR3 DNA: TGTGCCTGGAGCCCCAGGGAGGACACTGAAGCTTTCTTT
D gene: TRBD1; clone size: few; J gene: TRBJ1-6; V gene: TRBV5-1; CDR3 protein: CASSPPGQYSPLHF; CDR3 DNA: TGCGCCAGCAGCCCTCCGGGACAGTATTCACCCCTCCACTTT
D gene: -; clone size: -; J gene: TRBJ2-7; V gene: TRBV20-1; CDR3 protein: CSASPSSVGHEQYF; CDR3 DNA: TGCAGTGCTAGTCCCTCCAGCGTCGGTCACGAGCAGTACTTC
D gene: -; clone size: -; J gene: TRBJ1-1; V gene: TRBV2; CDR3 protein: CASSSTGQNTEAFF; CDR3 DNA: TGTGCCAGCAGTTCTACCGGACAGAACACTGAAGCTTTCTTT
D gene: -; clone size: -; J gene: TRBJ2-2; V gene: TRBV10-3; CDR3 protein: CAIRSEEGGGELFF; CDR3 DNA: TGTGCCATCAGGAGCGAGGAGGGCGGCGGGGAGCTGTTTTTT
D gene: TRBD2; clone size: once; J gene: TRBJ2-1; V gene: TRBV6-5; CDR3 protein: CASSYVGLAGDNEQFF; CDR3 DNA: TGTGCCAGCAGTTACGTCGGACTAGCGGGGGACAATGAGCAGTTCTTC
D gene: TRBD1; clone size: -; J gene: TRBJ2-7; V gene: TRBV5-1; CDR3 protein: CASSSNRGYEQYF; CDR3 DNA: TGCGCCAGCAGCTCCAACAGGGGCTACGAGCAGTACTTC
D gene: -; clone size: -; J gene: TRBJ1-1; V gene: TRBV5-1; CDR3 protein: CASSLQGTEAFF; CDR3 DNA: TGCGCCAGCAGCTTACAGGGAACTGAAGCTTTCTTT